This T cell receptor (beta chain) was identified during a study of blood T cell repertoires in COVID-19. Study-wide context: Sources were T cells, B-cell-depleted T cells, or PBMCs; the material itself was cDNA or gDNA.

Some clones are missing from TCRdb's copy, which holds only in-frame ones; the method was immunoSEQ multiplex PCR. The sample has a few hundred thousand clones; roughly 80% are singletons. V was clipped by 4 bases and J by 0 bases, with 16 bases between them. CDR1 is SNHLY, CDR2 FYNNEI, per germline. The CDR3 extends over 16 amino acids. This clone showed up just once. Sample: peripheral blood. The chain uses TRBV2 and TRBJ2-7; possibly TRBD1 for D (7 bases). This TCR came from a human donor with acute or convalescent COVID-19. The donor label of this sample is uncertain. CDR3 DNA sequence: TGTGCCAGCAGTGGCCGGGGCAGGGGGGACTCCTACGAGCAGTACTTC. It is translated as CASSGRGRGDSYEQYF.